The 12 T cell receptor beta chains in this list originate from one sample, sequenced in a study of spatial heterogeneity in lung cancer (dated by TCRdb to the late 2010s). Study-wide findings and limitations: A correlation was observed between the number of expanded intratumoral alpha and beta TCRs and the tumor nonsynonymous mutation count.

No cognate antigen is known for these TCRs. The time point label on this specimen signifies: sample taken at primary tumor resection. The library came from 5' RACE. The data were produced on a NextSeq 500. The public reads were quality trimmed at Q25 with fastp and then assembled into clones with MiXCR by TCRdb, keeping productive beta chains. Identical CDR3 protein sequences are pooled into one entry, listed with their most common genes and DNA. The sample data list roughly 5,100 distinct CDR3 sequences, and about an eighth of these were observed just once. The ten biggest clones cover about a quarter of the sample. Here the sequenced sample was lung tumor tissue, taken at surgery. These TCRs come from a male donor with early-stage non-small cell lung cancer.

The table lists this clonotype with many counts. This beta chain slipped into a library made for alpha chains as a stray read, so its size is not meaningful. The chain couples TRBV6-2 or TRBV6-3 to TRBJ1-4; D not resolved. Looked up from germline, CDR1 is MNHEY and CDR2 is SVGEGT. V lost 1 base, J lost 0 bases, and 12 bases lay in between. This CDR3 spans 17 amino acids. CDR3 DNA sequence: TGTGCCAGCAGTTACTTATTCGGGAGTGCAACTAATGAAAAACTGTTTTTT. Its translation is CASSYLFGSATNEKLFF.

By share, this clonotype counts as medium-sized (0.01 to 0.1%). Little can be read into the size of this beta chain, an off-target read in a library designed for alpha chains. The chain uses TRBV7-2 and TRBJ2-5; D is ambiguous. Trimming removed 5 bases at V and 6 bases at J, with 10 bases between. This CDR3 contains 12 residues. Germline V CDR1 and CDR2: SGHTA, FQGNSA. In nucleotides, the CDR3 is TGTGCCAGCAGCCCAACCCTTCAGACCCAGTACTTC. Protein: CASSPTLQTQYF.

This clonotype was observed at least ten times. A library prepared for alpha chains yielded this beta chain as an off-target read; its size is of little meaning. The chain joins TRBV19 to TRBJ2-1; no reliable D call. Trimming left V 2 bases short and J 7 bases short, with 12 bases between. CDR1 LNHDA and CDR2 SQIVND come from the germline V gene (reference sequence). This CDR3 contains 14 residues. The CDR3 spells CASSISASGNEQFF. In DNA, the CDR3 is TGTGCCAGTAGTATAAGCGCTAGTGGGAATGAGCAGTTCTTC. The whole variable domain, filled in from reference TRBV19 and TRBJ2-1, reads DGGITQSPKYLFRKEGQNVTLSCEQNLNHDAMYWYRQDPGQGLRLIYYSQIVNDFQKGDIAEGYSVSREKKESFPLTVTSAQKNPTAFYLCASSISASGNEQFFGPGTRLTVL.

Relative to its sample, this clonotype is medium-sized (0.01 to 0.1%). This beta chain is off target for a library built for alpha chains, so its abundance means little. The chain combines TRBV3-1 with TRBJ2-5; 8 bases are shared with TRBD1. CDR3 length equals 16 residues. J lost 4 bases, V lost 3 bases, and 10 bases had no gene match. In germline, CDR1 is LGHDT, CDR2 YNNKEL (reference sequence). CDR3 amino acids: CASSHTFGQGTETQYF. The CDR3, as DNA: TGTGCCAGCAGCCATACCTTCGGACAGGGTACAGAGACCCAGTACTTC.

Relative to its sample, this clonotype is large (0.1 to 1%). A library prepared for alpha chains yielded this beta chain as an off-target read; its size is of little meaning. The V gene is TRBV30, the J gene TRBJ1-3; unclear D gene. Germline V gene data show CDR1 as GTSNPN and CDR2 as SVGIG (reference sequence). Between the trimmed V and J ends, which lost 4 bases and 2 bases, there was a span of 12 bases. The CDR3 consists of 14 residues. The CDR3 DNA sequence: TGTGCCTGGATGATCGATTCAGCTGGAAACACCATATATTTT. The encoded protein is CAWMIDSAGNTIYF.

At least ten counts were recorded for this clonotype. For a library built for alpha chains, this beta chain is a stray read; little rests on its size. This sequence joins TRBV27 and TRBJ2-5; no firm D call. Trimming left V 0 bases short and J 5 bases short, with 4 bases between. In germline, CDR1 is MNHEY, CDR2 SMNVEV (reference sequence). This CDR3 comprises 12 residues. CDR3 sequence reads: CASSLSGETQYF. The DNA for the CDR3 is TGTGCCAGCAGTTTATCGGGGGAGACCCAGTACTTC.

Regarding this clonotype: This beta chain is an off-target read within a library intended for alpha chains, so its frequency means little. The chain couples TRBV4-3 to TRBJ2-1; 11 nucleotides align to TRBD2. The length of the CDR3 is 18 residues. Trimming took 2 bases from V and 4 from J; bases not matched to a gene: 10. CDR1 LGHNA and CDR2 YSLEER come from the germline V gene. CDR3 sequence: CASSQRRSGGAKYNEQFF. The CDR3 nucleotides read TGCGCCAGCAGCCAAAGGCGTAGCGGGGGGGCAAAATACAATGAGCAGTTCTTC.

This clonotype showed up many times. Because the library targeted alpha chains, this beta chain is an off-target read whose size means little. The J gene is TRBJ1-6, the V gene TRBV5-6; no firm D call. The CDR3 totals 18 residues. Deletions cut 0 bases from V and 0 bases from J, with 13 bases between. Germline V gene lookup returns CDR1 SGHDT and CDR2 YYEEEE. The CDR3 here is CASSLAIGVSSYNSPLHF. The CDR3 bases are TGTGCCAGCAGCTTGGCCATAGGAGTCAGCTCCTATAATTCACCCCTCCACTTT.

Concerning this clonotype: The library was designed around alpha chains, so this beta chain is a stray read whose abundance carries little weight. The chain has TRBV4-1 and TRBJ1-1; 8 nucleotides line up with TRBD1. J was trimmed by 4 bases and V by 2 bases; bases with no gene match: 0. Germline CDR1 MGHRA, CDR2 YSYEKL. CDR3 length equals 13 residues. As DNA, the CDR3 is TGCGCCAGCAGCCAACAGGGGGCCACTGAAGCTTTCTTT. Its protein product is CASSQQGATEAFF.

Judged by abundance, this clonotype is medium-sized (0.01 to 0.1%). This beta chain turned up in a library designed for alpha chains; as an off-target read, its abundance says little. This chain joins TRBV2 and TRBJ1-6; the match to TRBD1 covers 7 bases. The V and J ends lost 10 bases and 4 bases, in that order; junction bases with no gene match: 4. This CDR3 is built from 13 residues. Germline V gene lookup returns CDR1 SNHLY and CDR2 FYNNEI. Here the CDR3 DNA reads TGTGCCACTCGGGGACAGTATAATTCACCCCTCCACTTT. This codes for CATRGQYNSPLHF.

A remark on this clonotype: Being off target in a library aimed at alpha chains, this beta chain has a size of little meaning. The gene calls are TRBV28 and TRBJ2-1, with a tentative D call TRBD2 (6 bases). The germline gives CDR1 MDHEN, CDR2 SYDVKM. This CDR3 region has 15 residues. V was clipped by 6 bases and J by 8 bases, with 20 bases between them. Written as DNA, the CDR3 is TGTGCCAGCAGACTTGAACTAGCATCCAGCGATGAGCAGTTCTTC. Amino acid sequence: CASRLELASSDEQFF.

This clonotype occurred many times. Since the library was made to target alpha chains, this beta chain is a stray read and its abundance is not meaningful. The chain joins TRBV5-1 to TRBJ1-1; no clear D. The V end lost 2 bases, the J end lost 2 bases, and 10 bases lay between the germline ends. The germline V gene has CDR1 SGHRS and CDR2 YFSETQ. The CDR3 totals 14 residues. CDR3 protein: CASSFGYGNTEAFF. CDR3 nucleotides: TGCGCCAGCAGCTTCGGTTACGGAAACACTGAAGCTTTCTTT.